A selection of T cell receptor beta chains follows, all from one sample in a study of cytomegalovirus exposure and HLA in healthy donors. The table came from immunoSEQ multiplex PCR; TCRdb's copy has only in-frame clones and leaves some out. The sample consists of more than 150,000 clones, around three quarters of them appearing once. Source material: PBMCs. The source of these receptors is a boy younger than 18 in good health and CMV-seronegative. Both conserved end residues are part of each CDR3. D genes are given only for firm matches. Clone size is shown for a subset of rows, as once, few, many or a class of expanded clone.

j_gene: TRBJ1-1; d_gene: TRBD1; abundance: -; v_gene: TRBV9; CDR3aa: CASSASGTGDTEAFF; CDR3nt: TGTGCCAGCAGCGCCTCCGGGACAGGGGACACTGAAGCTTTCTTT
j_gene: TRBJ2-3; d_gene: -; abundance: -; v_gene: TRBV29-1; CDR3aa: CSVENLGQGPPDTQYF; CDR3nt: TGCAGCGTTGAGAATTTAGGCCAGGGGCCCCCAGATACGCAGTATTTT
j_gene: TRBJ1-2; d_gene: TRBD1; abundance: few; v_gene: TRBV6-5; CDR3aa: CASSYSTGVNYGYTF; CDR3nt: TGTGCCAGCAGTTACTCGACAGGGGTTAACTATGGCTACACCTTC
j_gene: TRBJ2-7; d_gene: TRBD2; abundance: -; v_gene: TRBV11-3; CDR3aa: CASSSNHRATSGSYEQYF; CDR3nt: TGTGCCAGCAGCTCCAACCATAGGGCGACTAGCGGGAGCTACGAGCAGTACTTC
j_gene: TRBJ1-1; d_gene: -; abundance: few; v_gene: TRBV6-5; CDR3aa: CASSSTPGGGTEAFF; CDR3nt: TGTGCCAGCAGCTCAACGCCGGGGGGAGGCACTGAAGCTTTCTTT
j_gene: TRBJ2-5; d_gene: TRBD1; abundance: -; v_gene: TRBV2; CDR3aa: CASTPGQGQETQYF; CDR3nt: TGTGCCAGCACTCCGGGACAGGGTCAAGAGACCCAGTACTTC
j_gene: TRBJ1-2; d_gene: -; abundance: few; v_gene: TRBV29-1; CDR3aa: CSVEGGRDYGYTF; CDR3nt: TGCAGCGTTGAAGGGGGCAGGGACTATGGCTACACCTTC
j_gene: TRBJ2-1; d_gene: -; abundance: -; v_gene: TRBV23-1; CDR3aa: CASKIPLNNEQFF; CDR3nt: TGCGCCAGCAAGATTCCACTGAACAATGAGCAGTTCTTC
j_gene: TRBJ2-3; d_gene: -; abundance: -; v_gene: TRBV5-6; CDR3aa: CASSPTISSTDTQYF; CDR3nt: TGTGCCAGCAGCCCGACTATCTCTAGCACAGATACGCAGTATTTT
j_gene: TRBJ1-5; d_gene: TRBD1; abundance: -; v_gene: TRBV5-8; CDR3aa: CASSADRAGQPQHF; CDR3nt: TGTGCCAGCAGCGCGGACAGGGCCGGTCAGCCCCAGCATTTT
j_gene: TRBJ2-3; d_gene: -; abundance: -; v_gene: TRBV1; CDR3aa: CTSSQHAIAGEPAQYF; CDR3nt: TGCACCAGCAGCCAACACGCTATAGCGGGAGAGCCGGCGCAGTATTTT
j_gene: TRBJ1-1; d_gene: TRBD1; abundance: -; v_gene: TRBV5-6; CDR3aa: CASSLAGGPSLNTEAFF; CDR3nt: TGTGCCAGCAGCTTGGCAGGGGGCCCGTCGCTGAACACTGAAGCTTTCTTT
j_gene: TRBJ2-1; d_gene: TRBD2; abundance: -; v_gene: TRBV10-3; CDR3aa: CAISAPGLVTTGEQFF; CDR3nt: TGTGCCATCAGTGCCCCGGGACTAGTCACAACCGGTGAGCAGTTCTTC
j_gene: TRBJ1-1; d_gene: -; abundance: -; v_gene: TRBV5-5; CDR3aa: CASSMAVRYTEAFF; CDR3nt: TGTGCCAGCAGCATGGCCGTACGGTACACTGAAGCTTTCTTT
j_gene: TRBJ2-1; d_gene: -; abundance: few; v_gene: TRBV13; CDR3aa: CASSRLPPTGPSSYNEQFF; CDR3nt: TGTGCCAGCAGCCGACTCCCACCCACAGGGCCAAGCTCCTACAATGAGCAGTTCTTC
j_gene: TRBJ1-1; d_gene: -; abundance: -; v_gene: TRBV10-3; CDR3aa: CAISDEVMNTEAFF; CDR3nt: TGTGCCATCAGTGACGAGGTCATGAACACTGAAGCTTTCTTT
j_gene: TRBJ1-1; d_gene: TRBD1; abundance: -; v_gene: TRBV2; CDR3aa: CASSAWTGGPEAFF; CDR3nt: TGTGCCAGCAGTGCCTGGACAGGGGGTCCTGAAGCTTTCTTT
j_gene: TRBJ1-6; d_gene: -; abundance: -; v_gene: TRBV7-3; CDR3aa: CASSPGTVRSPLHF; CDR3nt: TGTGCCAGCAGCCCCGGGACTGTGCGTTCACCCCTCCACTTT
j_gene: TRBJ2-7; d_gene: -; abundance: -; v_gene: TRBV7-6; CDR3aa: CASSLVAGQGFYEQYF; CDR3nt: TGTGCCAGCAGCTTAGTAGCGGGACAGGGCTTTTACGAGCAGTACTTC
j_gene: TRBJ1-3; d_gene: -; abundance: -; v_gene: TRBV11-2; CDR3aa: CASSSDAGLLGNTIYF; CDR3nt: TGTGCCAGCAGCTCCGACGCAGGGCTTTTAGGAAACACCATATATTTT
j_gene: TRBJ2-1; d_gene: TRBD2; abundance: -; v_gene: TRBV5-6; CDR3aa: CASSLAFLAGYNEQFF; CDR3nt: TGTGCCAGCAGCTTGGCTTTCCTAGCGGGCTACAATGAGCAGTTCTTC
j_gene: TRBJ1-2; d_gene: TRBD1; abundance: -; v_gene: TRBV18; CDR3aa: CASSPPSRDRGYTF; CDR3nt: TGTGCCAGCTCACCACCGAGCAGGGACAGGGGCTACACCTTC
j_gene: TRBJ2-3; d_gene: TRBD1; abundance: -; v_gene: TRBV14; CDR3aa: CASSQEGRTGPGDTQYF; CDR3nt: TGTGCCAGCAGCCAAGAAGGTCGGACAGGGCCGGGAGATACGCAGTATTTT
j_gene: TRBJ1-2; d_gene: TRBD1; abundance: -; v_gene: TRBV7-9; CDR3aa: CASSSDREKDYGYTF; CDR3nt: TGTGCCAGCAGCTCTGACAGGGAAAAAGACTATGGCTACACCTTC
j_gene: TRBJ1-5; d_gene: TRBD1; abundance: few; v_gene: TRBV6-1; CDR3aa: CASSDTGGWQPQHF; CDR3nt: TGTGCCAGCAGTGATACAGGGGGTTGGCAGCCCCAGCATTTT
j_gene: TRBJ1-1; d_gene: TRBD1; abundance: -; v_gene: TRBV19; CDR3aa: CASSITQGSAEAFF; CDR3nt: TGTGCCAGTAGTATAACACAGGGGTCCGCTGAAGCTTTCTTT
j_gene: TRBJ2-7; d_gene: TRBD2; abundance: once; v_gene: TRBV7-2; CDR3aa: CASSLRGRASGRADEQYF; CDR3nt: TGTGCCAGCAGCTTACGTGGCAGGGCTAGCGGGAGGGCCGACGAGCAGTACTTC
j_gene: TRBJ1-2; d_gene: TRBD1; abundance: -; v_gene: TRBV19; CDR3aa: CASTVGAGGHYGYTF; CDR3nt: TGTGCCAGTACCGTGGGGGCAGGGGGTCACTATGGCTACACCTTC
j_gene: TRBJ1-1; d_gene: -; abundance: -; v_gene: TRBV9; CDR3aa: CASSVGSWDKNTEAFF; CDR3nt: TGTGCCAGCAGCGTAGGATCGTGGGACAAGAACACTGAAGCTTTCTTT
j_gene: TRBJ1-2; d_gene: TRBD1; abundance: -; v_gene: TRBV5-1; CDR3aa: CASSPDRDNYGYTF; CDR3nt: TGCGCCAGCAGCCCGGACAGGGACAACTATGGCTACACCTTC